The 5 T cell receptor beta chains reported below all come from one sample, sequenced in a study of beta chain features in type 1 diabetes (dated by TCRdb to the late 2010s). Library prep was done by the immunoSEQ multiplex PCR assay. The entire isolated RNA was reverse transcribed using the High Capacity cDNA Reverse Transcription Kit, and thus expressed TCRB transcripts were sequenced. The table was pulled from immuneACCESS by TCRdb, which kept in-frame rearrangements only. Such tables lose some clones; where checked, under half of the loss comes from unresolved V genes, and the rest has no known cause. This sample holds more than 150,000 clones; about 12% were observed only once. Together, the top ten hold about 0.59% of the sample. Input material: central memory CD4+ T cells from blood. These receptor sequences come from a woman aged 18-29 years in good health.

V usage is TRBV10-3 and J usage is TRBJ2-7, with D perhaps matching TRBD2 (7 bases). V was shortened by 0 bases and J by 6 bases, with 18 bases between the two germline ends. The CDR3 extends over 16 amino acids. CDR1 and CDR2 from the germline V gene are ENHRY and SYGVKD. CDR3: CAISESKGGKIGEQYF. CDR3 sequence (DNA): TGTGCCATCAGTGAGTCGAAGGGGGGGAAGATAGGCGAGCAGTACTTC.

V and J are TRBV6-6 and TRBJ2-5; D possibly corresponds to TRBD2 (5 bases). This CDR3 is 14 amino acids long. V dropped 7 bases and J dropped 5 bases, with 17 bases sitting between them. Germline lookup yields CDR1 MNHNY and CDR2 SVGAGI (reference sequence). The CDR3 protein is CASTPEGFHETQYF. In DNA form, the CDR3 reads TGTGCCAGCACCCCCGAGGGATTCCATGAGACCCAGTACTTC.

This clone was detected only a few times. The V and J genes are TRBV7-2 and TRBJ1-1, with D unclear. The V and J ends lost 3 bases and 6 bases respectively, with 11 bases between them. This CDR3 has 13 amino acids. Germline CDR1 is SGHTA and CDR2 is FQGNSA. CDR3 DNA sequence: TGTGCCAGCAGCTTCACGCGGTTGGCTGAAGCTTTCTTT. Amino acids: CASSFTRLAEAFF.

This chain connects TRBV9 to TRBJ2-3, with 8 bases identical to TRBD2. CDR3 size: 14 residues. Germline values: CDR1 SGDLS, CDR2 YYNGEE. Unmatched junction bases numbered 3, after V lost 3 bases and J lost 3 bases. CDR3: CASSASGSTDTQYF. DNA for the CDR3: TGTGCCAGCAGCGCCAGCGGGAGTACAGATACGCAGTATTTT.

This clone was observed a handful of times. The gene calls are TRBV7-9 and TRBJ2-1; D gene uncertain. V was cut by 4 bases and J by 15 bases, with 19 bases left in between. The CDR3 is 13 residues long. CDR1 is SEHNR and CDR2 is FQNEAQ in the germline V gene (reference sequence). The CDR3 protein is CASSSSGPKNPFF. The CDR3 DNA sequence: TGTGCCAGCAGCTCCTCAGGCCCTAAAAATCCGTTCTTC.